The rows below give T cell receptor beta chains drawn from one sample of a study of cytomegalovirus exposure and HLA in healthy donors. The repertoire was sequenced with immunoSEQ multiplex PCR; TCRdb's copy has only in-frame clones and lacks some. The sample consists of around 140,000 clones, around four fifths of them appearing once. The sample was PBMCs. All receptors derive from a woman between 35 and 50 years old in good health and CMV-seronegative. CDR3s include the opening cysteine and the closing phenylalanine or tryptophan. The D gene is left open where the match is weak. Clone size is stated in some rows and not others, as once, few, many or a class when expanded.

v_call,j_call,d_call,clone_size,cdr3_aa,cdr3_nt
TRBV10-3,TRBJ1-2,TRBD1,.,CAISERTGFGYTF,TGTGCCATCAGTGAACGGACAGGGTTCGGCTACACCTTC
TRBV27,TRBJ1-5,TRBD1,.,CASSLSATGVNQPQHF,TGTGCCAGCAGTTTATCCGCAACAGGGGTCAATCAGCCCCAGCATTTT
TRBV11-1,TRBJ2-1,TRBD2,once,CASSRFRLADHNEQFF,TGTGCCAGCAGCCGATTCCGACTAGCTGACCACAATGAGCAGTTCTTC
TRBV6-5,TRBJ2-7,.,once,CASRLGLEREQYF,TGTGCCAGCAGACTGGGACTTGAACGCGAGCAGTACTTC
TRBV10-3,TRBJ2-2,.,.,CAISESQGVATGELFF,TGTGCCATCAGTGAGTCTCAGGGTGTCGCCACCGGGGAGCTGTTTTTT
TRBV27,TRBJ2-2,.,.,CASSLRRVDTGELFF,TGTGCCAGCAGTTTGCGCAGGGTCGACACCGGGGAGCTGTTTTTT
TRBV11-2,TRBJ1-4,.,.,CASSVHLEKEKLFF,TGTGCCAGCAGCGTCCACCTCGAGAAAGAAAAACTGTTTTTT
TRBV7-2,TRBJ1-5,TRBD1,.,CASSSGTGKGTQHF,TGTGCCAGCAGCTCCGGGACAGGGAAAGGGACCCAGCATTTT
TRBV6-1,TRBJ1-4,TRBD1,.,CASREAGTGSEKLFF,TGTGCCAGCAGAGAAGCCGGGACAGGGAGTGAAAAACTGTTTTTT
TRBV29-1,TRBJ2-2,.,once,CSVVRESGELFF,TGCAGCGTTGTACGGGAATCCGGGGAGCTGTTTTTT
TRBV10-1,TRBJ2-1,TRBD1,once,CASSDRQGYNEQFF,TGCGCCAGCAGTGACCGACAGGGCTACAATGAGCAGTTCTTC
TRBV27,TRBJ2-3,.,.,CASSFVGASTDTQYF,TGTGCCAGCAGTTTCGTGGGAGCGAGCACAGATACGCAGTATTTT
TRBV5-6,TRBJ2-1,.,.,CASSLAFTRESSYNEQFF,TGTGCCAGCAGCTTGGCATTCACCCGGGAGTCCTCCTACAATGAGCAGTTCTTC